The T cell receptor beta chain described here comes from a study of cytomegalovirus exposure and HLA in healthy donors. Study outcomes and limitations: Per a later analysis, HLA-associated TCR beta chains showed more clonal expansion than other, equally common TCR beta chains. Some public TCRs appeared in many individuals, while most sequences were rare. In an earlier analysis, about 90% or about 30%: the productive usage of most TCR beta V segments. The records held CMV serostatus as the only immune exposure information.

The PCR ran on 60 Vbeta and 13 Jbeta primers. The table came from immunoSEQ multiplex PCR; TCRdb's copy has only in-frame clones and leaves some out. This sample has 100,000 to 150,000 clones, with around four fifths found just once. Comment on this clone: Antigen specificity is unknown.

The CDR3 extends over 13 amino acids. J gave up 6 bases and V 6 bases, and 5 bases lay outside the gene matches. From germline, CDR1 is MNHEY and CDR2 SMNVEV (reference sequence). The chain employs TRBV27 and TRBJ1-5; the match to TRBD1 covers 7 bases. The receptor was isolated from a boy aged 5 to 17 in good health and CMV-seronegative. The sequenced sample was PBMCs. Written as DNA, the CDR3 is TGTGCCAGCAGCAAGGGACAGCTTCAGCCCCAGCATTTT. It is translated as CASSKGQLQPQHF.